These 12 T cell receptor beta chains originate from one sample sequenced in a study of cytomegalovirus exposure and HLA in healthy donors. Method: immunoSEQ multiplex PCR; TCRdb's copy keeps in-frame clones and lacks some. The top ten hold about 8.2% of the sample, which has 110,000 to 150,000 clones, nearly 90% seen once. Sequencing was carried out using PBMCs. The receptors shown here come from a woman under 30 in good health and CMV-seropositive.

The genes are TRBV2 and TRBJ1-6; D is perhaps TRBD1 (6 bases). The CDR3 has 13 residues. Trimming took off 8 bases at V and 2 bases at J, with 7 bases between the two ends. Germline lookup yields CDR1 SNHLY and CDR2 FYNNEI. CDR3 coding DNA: TGTGCCAGCCGGGACACCTATAATTCACCCCTCCACTTT. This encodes CASRDTYNSPLHF.

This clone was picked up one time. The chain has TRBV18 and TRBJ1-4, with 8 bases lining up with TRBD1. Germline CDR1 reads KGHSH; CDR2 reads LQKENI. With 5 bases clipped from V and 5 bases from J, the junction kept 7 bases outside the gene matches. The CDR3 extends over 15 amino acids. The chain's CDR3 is CASSSDRGSNEKLFF. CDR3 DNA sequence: TGTGCCAGCTCAAGCGACAGGGGCAGCAATGAAAAACTGTTTTTT.

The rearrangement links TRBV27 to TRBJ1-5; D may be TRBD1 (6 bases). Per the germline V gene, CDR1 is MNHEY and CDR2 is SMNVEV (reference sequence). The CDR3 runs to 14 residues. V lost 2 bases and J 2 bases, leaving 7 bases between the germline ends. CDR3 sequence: CASSLQGRNQPQHF. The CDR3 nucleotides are TGTGCCAGCAGTTTACAGGGGCGCAATCAGCCCCAGCATTTT.

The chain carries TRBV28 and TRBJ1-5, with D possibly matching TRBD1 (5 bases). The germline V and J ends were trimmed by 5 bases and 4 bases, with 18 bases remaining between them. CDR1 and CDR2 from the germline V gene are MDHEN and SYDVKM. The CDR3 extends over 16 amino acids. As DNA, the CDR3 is TGTGCCAGCAGTCAGGGAAACGCCGGCCAGAATCAGCCCCAGCATTTT. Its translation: CASSQGNAGQNQPQHF.

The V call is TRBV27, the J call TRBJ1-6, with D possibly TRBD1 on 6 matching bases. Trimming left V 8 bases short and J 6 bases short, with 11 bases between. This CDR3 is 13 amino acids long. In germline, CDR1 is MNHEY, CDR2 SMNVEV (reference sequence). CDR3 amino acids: CASGQLINSPLHF. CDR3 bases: TGTGCCAGCGGACAGCTGATTAATTCACCCCTCCACTTT.

CDR3 protein: CASSLDRATGELFF. As DNA, the CDR3 is TGTGCCAGCAGCTTAGACAGGGCAACCGGGGAGCTGTTTTTT. The V gene is TRBV11-2, the J gene TRBJ2-2, with D tentatively TRBD1 (5 bases). The germline V and J ends were trimmed by 0 bases and 5 bases, with 7 bases remaining between them. The length of the CDR3 is 14 residues. Germline-derived CDR1 and CDR2 are SGHAT and FQNNGV.

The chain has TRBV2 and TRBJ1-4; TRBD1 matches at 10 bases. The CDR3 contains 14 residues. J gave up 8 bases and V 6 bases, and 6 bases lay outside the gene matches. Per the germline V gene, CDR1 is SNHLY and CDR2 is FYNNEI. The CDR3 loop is CASRDRTGGEKLFF. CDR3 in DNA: TGTGCCAGCAGGGATCGGACAGGGGGAGAAAAACTGTTTTTT.

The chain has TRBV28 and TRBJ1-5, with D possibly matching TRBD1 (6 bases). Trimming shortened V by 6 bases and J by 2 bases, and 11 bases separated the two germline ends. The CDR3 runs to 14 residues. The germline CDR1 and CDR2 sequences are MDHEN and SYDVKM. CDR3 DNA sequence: TGTGCCAGCAGACTACAGGGAGGCAATCAGCCCCAGCATTTT. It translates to CASRLQGGNQPQHF.

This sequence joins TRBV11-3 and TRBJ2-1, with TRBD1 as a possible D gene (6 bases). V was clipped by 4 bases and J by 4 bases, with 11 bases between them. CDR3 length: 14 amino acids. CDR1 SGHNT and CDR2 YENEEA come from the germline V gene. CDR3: CASSSRQEYNEQFF. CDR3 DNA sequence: TGTGCCAGCAGCTCAAGACAGGAGTACAATGAGCAGTTCTTC.

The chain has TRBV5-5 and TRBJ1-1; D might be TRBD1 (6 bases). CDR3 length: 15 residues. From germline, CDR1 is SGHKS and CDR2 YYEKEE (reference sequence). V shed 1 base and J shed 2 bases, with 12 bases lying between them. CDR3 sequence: CASSLTRGANTEAFF. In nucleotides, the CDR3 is TGTGCCAGCAGCTTGACCCGGGGGGCAAACACTGAAGCTTTCTTT.

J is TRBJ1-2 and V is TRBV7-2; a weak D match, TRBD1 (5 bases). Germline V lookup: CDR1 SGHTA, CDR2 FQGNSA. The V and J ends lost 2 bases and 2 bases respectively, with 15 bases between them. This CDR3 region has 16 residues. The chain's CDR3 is CASSLQGGRLNYGYTF. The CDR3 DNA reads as TGTGCCAGCAGCTTACAGGGAGGCCGACTCAACTATGGCTACACCTTC.

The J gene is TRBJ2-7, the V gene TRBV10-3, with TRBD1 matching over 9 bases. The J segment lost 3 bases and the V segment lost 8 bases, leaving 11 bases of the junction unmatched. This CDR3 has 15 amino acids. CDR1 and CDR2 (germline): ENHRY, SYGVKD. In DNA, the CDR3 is TGTGCCATCGGCGAGACAGGGGGTGGACGCTACGAGCAGTACTTC. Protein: CAIGETGGGRYEQYF.